This is a list of T cell receptor beta chains from one sample in a study of sequential checkpoint blockade in melanoma. Here immunoSEQ multiplex PCR was the method, and the copy in TCRdb shows in-frame clones only, minus some. The repertoire holds approximately 20,000 clones, with around 70% as singletons. The sample consisted of tumor tissue (inferred from file names), taken from a patient given nivolumab and ipilimumab in sequence. These receptors came from a human donor with melanoma. The CDR3 runs from the conserved cysteine through the conserved F or W. The D gene is left open where the match is weak. Size values are once, few and many counts, or a class for expanded clones, and some rows have none.

>TRBV12-1|-|-|13|TRBJ2-1
CASRPLWGDEQFF
TGTGCCAGCAGGCCTCTATGGGGCGATGAGCAGTTCTTC
>TRBV5-1|-|TRBD2|17|TRBJ2-5
CASSLLASGRIQETQYF
TGCGCCAGCAGCTTGCTCGCTAGCGGGAGGATCCAAGAGACCCAGTACTTC
>TRBV5-1|-|-|16|TRBJ1-1
CASSGAFGASYTEAFF
TGCGCCAGCAGCGGCGCATTCGGAGCCAGCTACACTGAAGCTTTCTTT
>TRBV27|-|-|15|TRBJ2-6
CASTQGGGGANVLTF
TGTGCCAGCACCCAGGGGGGCGGTGGGGCCAACGTCCTGACTTTC
>TRBV30|-|-|13|TRBJ2-1
CAWAWGSYNEQFF
TGTGCCTGGGCCTGGGGCTCCTACAATGAGCAGTTCTTC
>TRBV11-3|few|-|15|TRBJ1-5
CASSLDGGGRQPQHF
TGTGCCAGCAGCTTAGACGGAGGAGGGCGTCAGCCCCAGCATTTT
>TRBV18|few|-|13|TRBJ2-5
CASSPGLRETQYF
TGTGCCAGCTCACCGGGGCTGCGGGAGACCCAGTACTTC
>TRBV11-3|few|-|15|TRBJ1-1
CASSLESGPYTEAFF
TGTGCCAGCAGCTTAGAGTCAGGGCCCTACACTGAAGCTTTCTTT
>TRBV28|-|TRBD2|14|TRBJ2-7
CASSFSGRAYEQYF
TGTGCCAGCAGTTTCAGCGGGAGGGCTTACGAGCAGTACTTC
>TRBV28|medium-sized|TRBD2|15|TRBJ2-7
CASTSPGLGLGEQYF
TGTGCCAGCACTAGCCCGGGACTAGGCCTTGGCGAGCAGTACTTC
>TRBV28|-|-|14|TRBJ1-1
CASSPQQGNTEAFF
TGTGCCAGCAGTCCCCAACAGGGAAACACTGAAGCTTTCTTT
>TRBV5-1|-|-|15|TRBJ1-1
CASSFNRVANTEAFF
TGCGCCAGCAGTTTCAACAGGGTTGCGAACACTGAAGCTTTCTTT
>TRBV14|-|-|14|TRBJ2-1
CASSPGTAVREQFF
TGTGCCAGCAGCCCAGGGACCGCGGTGCGTGAGCAGTTCTTC
>TRBV23-1|-|-|13|TRBJ1-1
CASSLKEVTEAFF
TGCGCCAGCAGCTTAAAGGAGGTCACTGAAGCTTTCTTT
>TRBV5-1|-|TRBD2|17|TRBJ2-5
CASSFGTSGRRQETQYF
TGCGCCAGCAGCTTTGGGACTAGCGGGAGGCGGCAAGAGACCCAGTACTTC
>TRBV4-1|medium-sized|-|14|TRBJ1-4
CASSQTRGEEKLFF
TGCGCCAGCAGCCAAACCAGGGGAGAGGAAAAACTGTTTTTT
>TRBV12-1|-|-|19|TRBJ1-1
CASSLGSPDRMQRNTEAFF
TGTGCCAGCAGCTTAGGGAGCCCGGACAGGATGCAGAGGAACACTGAAGCTTTCTTT
>TRBV6-8|-|TRBD1|13|TRBJ2-5
CAIKDRGKETQYF
TGTGCCATCAAAGACAGGGGTAAAGAGACCCAGTACTTC
>TRBV11-3|-|-|16|TRBJ1-3
CASSLGQFSAGNTIYF
TGTGCCAGCAGCTTGGGGCAATTCAGCGCTGGAAACACCATATATTTT
>TRBV6-7|-|-|14|TRBJ2-5
CASSSRRLFETQYF
TGTGCCAGCAGTTCTCGGAGATTATTCGAGACCCAGTACTTC
>TRBV23-1|-|-|13|TRBJ1-4
CASRGWGNEKLFF
TGCGCCAGCAGGGGCTGGGGAAATGAAAAACTGTTTTTT
>TRBV30|-|-|16|TRBJ2-1
CAWRGTGAGVYNEQFF
TGTGCCTGGAGGGGAACGGGGGCCGGAGTCTACAATGAGCAGTTCTTC
>TRBV18|few|-|13|TRBJ2-7
CASSPDAFYEQYF
TGTGCCAGCTCACCAGACGCTTTCTACGAGCAGTACTTC
>TRBV14|-|-|15|TRBJ1-6
CASSQFVGSGSPLHF
TGTGCCAGCAGCCAATTCGTAGGGAGCGGCTCACCCCTCCACTTT
>TRBV7-1|-|TRBD1|14|TRBJ1-6
CASEPGQVNSPLHF
TGTGCCAGTGAACCGGGACAGGTAAATTCACCCCTCCACTTT
>TRBV18|-|-|15|TRBJ2-1
CASSPPGRTYNEQFF
TGTGCCAGCTCACCACCGGGCAGGACCTACAATGAGCAGTTCTTC
>TRBV12-5|-|-|13|TRBJ2-1
CASGRWGAGEQFF
TGTGCTAGTGGACGCTGGGGGGCTGGGGAGCAGTTCTTC
>TRBV18|-|-|15|TRBJ2-7
CASSPPTGSAYEQYF
TGTGCCAGCTCACCACCGACAGGTAGTGCCTACGAGCAGTACTTC
>TRBV30|-|TRBD1|15|TRBJ2-5
CAWTKPTGSRETQYF
TGTGCCTGGACCAAACCGACAGGGTCCCGGGAGACCCAGTACTTC
>TRBV6-7|-|TRBD1|14|TRBJ2-7
CASSYSGGGYEQYF
TGTGCCAGCAGTTACTCAGGGGGCGGCTACGAGCAGTACTTC
>TRBV19|-|-|14|TRBJ1-5
CASYSRGGHQPQHF
TGTGCCAGTTATTCGAGGGGGGGGCATCAGCCCCAGCATTTT
>TRBV7-4|-|TRBD1|15|TRBJ2-7
CASSLGQMVAYEQYF
TGTGCCAGCAGTCTGGGACAGATGGTAGCCTACGAGCAGTACTTC
>TRBV5-1|-|-|14|TRBJ1-5
CASSESGEGQPQHF
TGCGCCAGCAGTGAGTCAGGGGAGGGTCAGCCCCAGCATTTT
>TRBV19|medium-sized|-|14|TRBJ2-6
CASGGLYGANVLTF
TGTGCCAGTGGCGGGCTATATGGGGCCAACGTCCTGACTTTC
>TRBV10-2|-|TRBD2|16|TRBJ2-2
CASRTSGGARTGELFF
TGCGCCAGCAGGACTAGCGGGGGGGCCCGAACCGGGGAGCTGTTTTTT
>TRBV11-1|-|-|17|TRBJ1-2
CASTSSDGTSLNYGYTF
TGTGCCAGCACCTCTTCGGACGGAACATCCTTAAACTATGGCTACACCTTC
>TRBV29-1|once|-|12|TRBJ2-7
CSVGTAVEEQYF
TGCAGCGTTGGTACGGCTGTAGAGGAGCAGTACTTC
>TRBV13|-|-|15|TRBJ2-3
CASSLGARRTDTQYF
TGTGCCAGCAGCTTAGGAGCGAGACGCACAGATACGCAGTATTTT
>TRBV5-1|-|-|15|TRBJ1-1
CASSLVSRGGTEAFF
TGCGCCAGCAGCTTGGTCTCCCGGGGAGGCACTGAAGCTTTCTTT
>TRBV29-1|-|-|12|TRBJ1-1
CSGRQGGTEAFF
TGCAGCGGCAGGCAGGGTGGCACTGAAGCTTTCTTT
>TRBV12-5|few|TRBD1|15|TRBJ1-4
CASSGTGQSNEKLFF
TGTGCCAGCTCGGGGACAGGGCAATCTAATGAAAAACTGTTTTTT
>TRBV28|-|-|14|TRBJ2-7
CASRIPGSSYEQYF
TGTGCCAGCAGGATTCCGGGGTCCTCCTACGAGCAGTACTTC
>TRBV28|-|-|14|TRBJ1-5
CASSFLRGNQPQHF
TGTGCCAGCAGTTTTTTAAGGGGGAATCAGCCCCAGCATTTT
>TRBV6-7|-|-|15|TRBJ2-2
CASSEQGLATGELFF
TGTGCCAGCAGTGAGCAGGGTTTAGCCACCGGGGAGCTGTTTTTT
>TRBV6-7|-|-|14|TRBJ2-2
CASTPRGHTGELFF
TGTGCCAGCACTCCTCGGGGGCACACCGGGGAGCTGTTTTTT
>TRBV18|-|TRBD2|13|TRBJ2-5
CASSRQRGETQYF
TGTGCCAGTTCTCGACAGCGGGGGGAGACCCAGTACTTC
>TRBV18|-|-|12|TRBJ2-6
CASSLDRNVLTF
TGTGCCAGCTCCCTGGACAGAAACGTCCTGACTTTC
>TRBV10-3|-|TRBD1|14|TRBJ2-5
CASGDGQGAETQYF
TGTGCCAGCGGGGACGGACAGGGGGCGGAGACCCAGTACTTC
>TRBV6-7|-|-|15|TRBJ2-3
CASSQDPAGADTQYF
TGTGCCAGCAGTCAAGACCCGGCAGGGGCAGATACGCAGTATTTT
>TRBV6-8|-|TRBD1|13|TRBJ2-2
CASSRGYTGELFF
TGTGCCAGCAGCAGGGGGTACACCGGGGAGCTGTTTTTT
>TRBV18|few|-|13|TRBJ2-7
CASSPRTEYEQYF
TGTGCCAGCTCACCGCGGACGGAATACGAGCAGTACTTC
>TRBV11-3|-|-|15|TRBJ1-4
CASSLGGAGNEKLFF
TGTGCCAGCAGCTTAGGGGGGGCCGGTAATGAAAAACTGTTTTTT
>TRBV10-2|-|-|15|TRBJ1-2
CASSEGTAMRYGYTF
TGCGCCAGCAGTGAAGGGACGGCGATGAGGTATGGCTACACCTTC
>TRBV19|-|TRBD1|14|TRBJ1-2
CASTRGQGGYGYTF
TGTGCCAGTACCAGGGGACAGGGCGGCTATGGCTACACCTTC
>TRBV15|-|TRBD1|16|TRBJ2-3
CATSRDPGQGGDTQYF
TGTGCCACCAGCAGAGATCCAGGACAGGGGGGAGATACGCAGTATTTT